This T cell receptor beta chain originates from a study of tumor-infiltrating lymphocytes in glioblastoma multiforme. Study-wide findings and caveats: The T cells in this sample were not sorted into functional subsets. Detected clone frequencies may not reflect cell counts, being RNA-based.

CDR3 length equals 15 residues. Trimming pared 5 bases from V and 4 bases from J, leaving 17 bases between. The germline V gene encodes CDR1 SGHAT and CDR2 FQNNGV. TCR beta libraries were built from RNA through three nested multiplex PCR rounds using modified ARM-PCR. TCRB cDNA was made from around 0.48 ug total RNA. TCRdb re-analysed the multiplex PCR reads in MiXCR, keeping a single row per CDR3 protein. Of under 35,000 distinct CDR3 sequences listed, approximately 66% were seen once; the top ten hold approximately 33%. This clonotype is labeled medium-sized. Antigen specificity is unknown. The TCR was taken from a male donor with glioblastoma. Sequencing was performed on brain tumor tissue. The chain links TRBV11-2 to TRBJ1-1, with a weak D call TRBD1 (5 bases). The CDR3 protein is CASSVSPLRGTEAFF. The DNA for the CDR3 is TGTGCCAGCAGCGTTAGCCCACTGAGGGGCACTGAAGCTTTCTTT.